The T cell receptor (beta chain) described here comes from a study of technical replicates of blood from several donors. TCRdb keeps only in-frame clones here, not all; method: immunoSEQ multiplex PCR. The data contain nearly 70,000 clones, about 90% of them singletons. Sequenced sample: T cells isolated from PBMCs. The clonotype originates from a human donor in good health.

The chain's CDR3 is CASSATGSTGELFF. In DNA, the CDR3 is TGTGCCAGCAGCGCTACAGGGAGCACCGGGGAGCTGTTTTTT. The chain recombines TRBV7-9 with TRBJ2-2; D may be TRBD1 (6 bases). Germline V CDR1 and CDR2: SEHNR, FQNEAQ (reference sequence). This CDR3 spans 14 amino acids. V shed 5 bases and J shed 4 bases, with 11 bases lying between them. Filled out from reference TRBV7-9 and TRBJ2-2, the complete variable domain reads DTGVSQNPRHKITKRGQNVTFRCDPISEHNRLYWYRQTLGQGPEFLTYFQNEAQLEKSRLLSDRFSAERPKGSFSTLEIQRTEQGDSAMYLCASSATGSTGELFFGEGSRLTVL.